This TCR beta chain appears in the sequencing data of a study of human T cells and chemical hapten exposure (dated by TCRdb to about 2021). About the full investigation: For sensitization, 2% DPC in acetone was applied to a roughly 2 cm by roughly 2 cm area of upper inner arm skin. Weekly therapeutic DPC doses were additionally applied to the scalp of patients throughout the roughly 25-week study period. Patch testing was performed on the upper back with Finn chambers containing 0.01% DPC, and the patch tests were scored after 6 days according to International Contact Dermatitis Research Group standards. Most of the patients in the cohort were female, and the cohort covered alopecia areata with under or over 50% scalp involvement, alopecia totalis and alopecia universalis. Libraries were pooled for sequencing, and per-sample TCR yields varied mainly because of small differences in library volumes within the pool. This study followed changes in the peripheral blood TCR repertoire in vivo during primary and secondary sensitization of alopecia patients to the hapten diphenylcyclopropenone (DPC). Blood samples were taken from patients before sensitization (week 0) and at 2, 6 and about 24 weeks after DPC sensitization. Some 29 alopecia patients gave blood for TCR sequencing at one to four time points (pre-sensitization, 2, 6 and 24 weeks). Overall study outcomes, separate from this receptor: Patch test score correlated positively with the number of PT1 expanded TCRs, reaching significance at thresholds 8, 16 and 32 but not at 4. Compared with pre-sensitization or healthy control sets, expanded TCRs formed significantly more large CDR3 similarity clusters, which is consistent with antigen-driven responses. Alopecia, a presumed autoimmune disease, was present in all patients, so the immune response of the patients might differ from that of healthy individuals. DPC sensitization did not change how many TCRs were above 1 in 1000 frequency, and no evidence was found of alterations in global repertoire structure. After repeated subsampling, the strength of the expansion versus patch-test correlation and the threshold at which it became significant changed.

The time point label corresponds to: patch test 1, 2 weeks after DPC sensitization. The sample's treatment or condition, from its label and the paper: therapeutic diphenylcyclopropenone sensitization with weekly scalp DPC. At every patch-test visit, the blood draw took place before the patch test was put on. To be eligible, patients had to be aged 18 to 70, diagnosed with alopecia and judged suitable for DPC therapy, while pregnant patients were excluded. Total RNA was extracted from unfractionated whole blood that had been collected in Tempus Blood RNA tubes. The library was prepared using RACE. Sequencing was carried out with a NextSeq 500. Library preparation attached unique molecular identifiers to individual cDNA molecules for quantitative, reproducible TCR counting. For every blood RNA sample, sequencing covered both the TCR alpha and TCR beta chains. From the authors' description of their analysis: A median of around 100,000 TCRs per sample was observed, with a range of about 20,000 to 750,000. V, J and CDR3 annotation of the TCR reads was carried out using the Decombinator software suite. For the PS versus PT1 abundance plots, all samples were subsampled to the same number of TCRs (28,000). Expanded TCRs were defined as absent before sensitization and observed at least eight times at the 2-week time point. Through fastp at Q25 and MiXCR, TCRdb rebuilt clones from the public reads, retaining in-frame beta chains. Rows are combined by CDR3 protein, so each entry shows the most common genes and DNA. The V and J calls and clone size come from TCRdb's table, not from the authors' own analysis. In this sample the table shows some 180,000 distinct CDR3 sequences, more than 20% of which occur a single time. The top ten constitute 6% to 8% of the sample.

Unmatched junction bases come to 9, with V trimmed by 6 bases and J by 1 base. The germline V gene provides CDR1 SQVTM and CDR2 ANQGSEA. Measured from the cysteine to the phenylalanine, the CDR3 is 15 residues long. Only the CDR3 region is kept as DNA, spanning 45 bases read in frame from base 1. In this sample, this clonotype turned up a few times. This clone's antigen is unknown. There are no base qualities to consult, and no much larger clone falls within one base. The starting material was whole blood, obtained in connection with sensitization to the hapten diphenylcyclopropenone (DPC). The V and J genes are TRBV29-1 and TRBJ2-7; TRBD1 fits 10 bases in the junction. This receptor was identified in a woman aged 45-60 years with alopecia areata. Some clones in this sample may be carry-over from other donors' samples. The CDR3 reads as follows: CSVAAPGQGSYEQYF. The nucleotide sequence is given as TGCAGCGTAGCTGCCCCGGGACAGGGGTCCTACGAGCAGTACTTC.